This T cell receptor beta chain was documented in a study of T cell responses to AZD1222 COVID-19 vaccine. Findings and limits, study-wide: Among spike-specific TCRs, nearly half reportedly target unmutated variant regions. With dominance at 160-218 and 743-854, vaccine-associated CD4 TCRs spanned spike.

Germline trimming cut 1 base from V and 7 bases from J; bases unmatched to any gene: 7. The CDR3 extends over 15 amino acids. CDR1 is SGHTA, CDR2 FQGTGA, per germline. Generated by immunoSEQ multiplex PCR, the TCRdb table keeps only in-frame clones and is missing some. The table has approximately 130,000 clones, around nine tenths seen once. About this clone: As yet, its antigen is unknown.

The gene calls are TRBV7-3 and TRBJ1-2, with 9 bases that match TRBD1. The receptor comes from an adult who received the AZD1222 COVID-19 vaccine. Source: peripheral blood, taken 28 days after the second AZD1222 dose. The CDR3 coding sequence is TGTGCCAGCAGCTTAATCTCCCGGGACAGGGCTGGCTACACCTTC. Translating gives CASSLISRDRAGYTF.